What follows are 25 T cell receptor beta chains derived from one specimen sequenced in a study of T cells after yellow fever vaccination. TCRdb independently ran MiXCR on the 5' RACE reads; one entry per CDR3 protein. Of about 26,000 distinct CDR3 sequences listed, over 3.5% were seen once; the top ten hold about 38%. The specimen was PBMCs, either bulk or a sorted T-cell subset (CD4+, CD8+, memory, or dextramer-sorted; not recorded which), collected on the day of the yellow fever booster vaccination. These receptors came from a man aged 18-30 years who received the YFV17D yellow fever vaccine.

At least ten counts were recorded for this clonotype. The V and J genes are TRBV5-1 and TRBJ2-3, with 9 bases matching TRBD2. There are 16 residues in the CDR3. V shed 2 bases and J 2 bases; nucleotides not matched to a gene: 6. The V gene's germline CDR1 is SGHRS and CDR2 YFSETQ. For the CDR3, the DNA is TGCGCCAGCAGCTTCCAAGCGGGGGGCATCACAGATACGCAGTATTTT. It encodes CASSFQAGGITDTQYF.

This clonotype was recorded at least ten times. The chain has TRBV7-8 and TRBJ1-6; unclear D gene. The CDR3 runs to 18 residues. The V end lost 5 bases, the J end lost 0 bases, and 17 bases lay between the germline ends. Germline V gene sequence: CDR1 SGHVS, CDR2 FQNEAQ. The CDR3 sequence is CASSNPITESSYNSPLHF. CDR3 nucleotide sequence: TGTGCCAGCAGCAATCCCATTACCGAGAGCTCCTATAATTCACCCCTCCACTTT.

This clonotype was observed many times. This chain connects TRBV7-9 to TRBJ2-7; no clear D gene. Germline V gives CDR1 SEHNR, CDR2 FQNEAQ (reference sequence). Trimming cost V 2 bases and J 1 base, with 12 bases left between them. The CDR3 has 15 amino acids. CDR3 nucleotides: TGTGCCAGCAGCTTATCCACTTCTCAGTCCTACGAGCAGTACTTC. Protein product: CASSLSTSQSYEQYF.

This clonotype occurred many times. The chain employs TRBV7-2 and TRBJ2-1; possibly TRBD2 for D (6 bases). The CDR3 loop spans 15 amino acids. Germline V gives CDR1 SGHTA, CDR2 FQGNSA. The V end lost 2 bases, the J end lost 2 bases, and 10 bases lay between the germline ends. Written as DNA, the CDR3 is TGTGCCAGCAGCTTACGGAGGGGAACCTACAATGAGCAGTTCTTC. It translates to CASSLRRGTYNEQFF.

This clonotype was counted a few times. This chain links TRBV5-4 with TRBJ2-1, with 10 nucleotides matching TRBD2. The V segment lost 2 bases and the J segment 8 bases; nucleotides outside the gene matches: 7. This CDR3 is 15 amino acids long. Germline values: CDR1 SGHNT, CDR2 YYREEE (reference sequence). The CDR3 bases are TGTGCCAGCAGCTTCAAACTAGCGGGGCTGGATGAGCAGTTCTTC. Protein product: CASSFKLAGLDEQFF.

With respect to this clonotype: It may be a read error: a sequence one base away is much more abundant. The CDR3 region is CAWSREGYGYTF. The CDR3 DNA is TGTGCCTGGAGTCGGGAAGGCTATGGCTACACCTTC. V and J are TRBV30 and TRBJ1-2; no clear D gene. The CDR3 is 12 residues long. Trimming left V 2 bases short and J 4 bases short, with 8 bases between. Per the germline V gene, CDR1 is GTSNPN and CDR2 is SVGIG (reference sequence).

The chain carries TRBV29-1 and TRBJ1-5, with D perhaps matching TRBD1 (6 bases). V gave up 4 bases and J gave up 6 bases, with 16 bases separating them. This CDR3 has 14 residues. Germline assignment: CDR1 SQVTM and CDR2 ANQGSEA. The CDR3 nucleotides are TGCAGCGTTGTAGTAGCAGGGGAGGGTCAGCCCCAGCATTTT. Amino acids: CSVVVAGEGQPQHF.

The table lists this clonotype with many counts. The CDR3 sequence: CASSLAGGAETQYF. The CDR3 coding sequence is TGTGCCAGCAGCTTAGCGGGCGGGGCCGAGACCCAGTACTTC. The chain has TRBV11-2 and TRBJ2-5; tentative D call: TRBD2 (6 bases). V was trimmed by 1 base and J by 5 bases, leaving 11 bases between them. Germline values: CDR1 SGHAT, CDR2 FQNNGV. CDR3 size: 14 residues.

In this sample, this clonotype turned up many times. The genes are TRBV7-3 and TRBJ2-3; D possibly corresponds to TRBD2 (5 bases). V was clipped by 5 bases and J by 2 bases, with 11 bases between them. CDR1 is SGHTA, CDR2 FQGTGA, per germline. The CDR3 covers 14 residues. The CDR3 coding sequence is TGTGCCAGCAGCCCGATGAGGGTCACAGATACGCAGTATTTT. This encodes CASSPMRVTDTQYF.

The genes are TRBV7-3 and TRBJ2-1; 16 positions match TRBD2. The CDR3 contains 17 residues. Germline values: CDR1 SGHTA, CDR2 FQGTGA. The V gene end was trimmed by 3 bases and the J gene end by 9 bases; junction bases not matched to a gene: 8. Written as DNA, the CDR3 is TGTGCCAGCAGCTTCCCGGGGACTAGCGGGGGGGCCGGTGAGCAGTTCTTC. Translated: CASSFPGTSGGAGEQFF.

Comments on this clonotype: The junction shows a germline mismatch at one end, possibly a read error. The chain employs TRBV5-1 and TRBJ2-2; the match to TRBD1 covers 7 bases. Germline CDR1 and CDR2: SGHRS and YFSETQ. CDR3 size: 14 residues. CDR3 region: CASSFTGVTRELFF. The CDR3 DNA is TGCGCCAGCAGCTTCACAGGGGTCACCAGGGAGCTGTTTTTT.

This clonotype showed up many times. This chain links TRBV6-5 with TRBJ2-2; D unresolved. The CDR3 runs to 14 residues. Trimming stripped 6 bases from V and 6 bases from J, with 14 bases between. Per the germline V gene, CDR1 is MNHEY and CDR2 is SVGAGI. CDR3 coding DNA: TGTGCCAGCAGACCCTTTTGGTGGGCCGGGGAGCTGTTTTTT. As protein: CASRPFWWAGELFF.

The chain links TRBV5-4 to TRBJ1-1; 9 positions match TRBD1. Unmatched junction bases numbered 6, after V lost 4 bases and J lost 2 bases. This CDR3 region has 15 residues. Looked up from germline, CDR1 is SGHNT and CDR2 is YYREEE (reference sequence). CDR3 DNA sequence: TGTGCCAGCAGCGCGAACAGGGGGCGCAACACTGAAGCTTTCTTT. As protein: CASSANRGRNTEAFF. Full variable domain (remainder filled in from reference TRBV5-4 and TRBJ1-1): ETGVTQSPTHLIKTRGQQVTLRCSSQSGHNTVSWYQQALGQGPQFIFQYYREEENGRGNFPPRFSGLQFPNYSSELNVNALELDDSALYLCASSANRGRNTEAFFGQGTRLTVV.

The chain recombines TRBV7-8 with TRBJ1-5; 7 bases are a match to TRBD1. V shed 1 base and J 9 bases; nucleotides not matched to a gene: 9. The CDR3 runs 15 residues. Germline CDR1 SGHVS, CDR2 FQNEAQ. The CDR3 coding sequence is TGTGCCAGCAGCTTAGGGAGACAGGGAGTAGGGCCCCAGCATTTT. Translated: CASSLGRQGVGPQHF.

V is TRBV12-3 or TRBV12-4 and J is TRBJ2-3; TRBD2 might be the D (5 bases). This CDR3 comprises 13 residues. With 3 bases removed from V and 5 bases from J, the gap between germline ends came to 9 bases. CDR3 coding DNA: TGTGCCAGCAGTTTGGGAGCGGTAGATACGCAGTATTTT. Translated, it gives CASSLGAVDTQYF.

This clonotype was seen many times. The chain has TRBV12-3 or TRBV12-4 and TRBJ2-2; 7 bases agree with TRBD1. The CDR3 contains 16 residues. The ends lost 4 bases at V and 0 bases at J; junction bases unmatched: 5. CDR3 DNA sequence: TGTGCCAGCAGTTCTCCCGGGACAGCGAACACCGGGGAGCTGTTTTTT. Translation gives CASSSPGTANTGELFF.

The chain joins TRBV5-1 to TRBJ2-2; no clear D gene. Trimming removed 2 bases from V and 2 bases from J, with 1 base in between. Germline V CDR1 and CDR2: SGHRS, YFSETQ. The CDR3 extends over 12 amino acids. The CDR3 reads CASSFNTGELFF. The CDR3 coding sequence is TGCGCCAGCAGCTTTAACACCGGGGAGCTGTTTTTT.

This clonotype was counted ten times or more. The chain uses TRBV12-3 or TRBV12-4 and TRBJ2-3, with D maybe TRBD2 (6 bases). CDR3 length equals 12 residues. The ends were cut back, 6 bases at V and 6 bases at J, with 10 bases in the middle. The CDR3 DNA reads TGTGCCAGCAGCTCTCGGGGGGATACGCAGTATTTT. It encodes CASSSRGDTQYF.

This clonotype was counted at least ten times. The chain combines TRBV20-1 with TRBJ2-7, with 8 bases fitting TRBD2. The germline CDR1 and CDR2 sequences are DFQATT and SNEGSKA (reference sequence). Trimming at V came to 5 bases and at J to 3 bases, leaving 9 bases not matched to a gene. The CDR3 totals 14 residues. CDR3: CSAETGLGVYEQYV. In DNA, the CDR3 is TGCAGTGCTGAGACGGGACTAGGGGTCTACGAGCAGTACGTC.

This clonotype was recorded many times. This chain uses TRBV6-5 with TRBJ2-7, with a possible D match to TRBD2 (6 bases). V dropped 1 base and J dropped 1 base, with 11 bases sitting between them. The CDR3 extends over 15 amino acids. Germline assignment: CDR1 MNHEY and CDR2 SVGAGI. CDR3 loop: CASSYLPGLSYEQYF. CDR3 DNA: TGTGCCAGCAGTTACTTACCGGGACTGTCCTACGAGCAGTACTTC.

This clonotype was counted a few times. The CDR3 DNA reads as TGTGCCAGCAAGGACCCGACAGGGATCTCCCCAGATACGCAGTATTTT. Encoded protein: CASKDPTGISPDTQYF. V is TRBV27 and J is TRBJ2-3, with 7 positions matching TRBD1. V lost 7 bases to trimming and J lost 4 bases; unmatched junction nucleotides: 14. CDR3 length: 16 residues. Germline V gene data show CDR1 as MNHEY and CDR2 as SMNVEV (reference sequence).

The genes are TRBV20-1 and TRBJ2-1, with D perhaps given as TRBD1 or TRBD2 (5 bases each). The CDR3 has 12 residues. The V gene's germline CDR1 is DFQATT and CDR2 SNEGSKA (reference sequence). CDR3 bases: TGCAGCGGACCAACTAGGGGTAATGAGCAGTTCTTC. Residues: CSGPTRGNEQFF.

In its sample, this clonotype was seen many times. The chain uses TRBV5-1 and TRBJ2-2; D gene uncertain. CDR1 SGHRS and CDR2 YFSETQ come from the germline V gene. This CDR3 comprises 12 residues. V was clipped by 2 bases and J by 7 bases, with 6 bases between them. The CDR3 region is CASSLANGELFF. Here the CDR3 DNA reads TGCGCCAGCAGCTTAGCGAACGGGGAGCTGTTTTTT. Variable domain in full (rest from reference TRBV5-1 and TRBJ2-2): KAGVTQTPRYLIKTRGQQVTLSCSPISGHRSVSWYQQTPGQGLQFLFEYFSETQRNKGNFPGRFSGRQFSNSRSEMNVSTLELGDSALYLCASSLANGELFFGEGSRLTVL.

This clonotype was found many times. The rearrangement links TRBV20-1 to TRBJ1-2; D is uncertain. The CDR3 consists of 14 residues. CDR1 and CDR2 from the germline V gene are DFQATT and SNEGSKA (reference sequence). Trimming left V 3 bases short and J 0 bases short, with 11 bases between. CDR3 in DNA: TGCAGTGCTAGTAGGGCAGGCACTAACTATGGCTACACCTTC. This sequence encodes CSASRAGTNYGYTF.

The V and J genes are TRBV19 and TRBJ2-2; TRBD1 matches 7 bases. CDR3 length: 15 residues. The trim removed 4 bases at V and 7 bases at J, leaving 9 bases unmatched. Germline values: CDR1 LNHDA, CDR2 SQIVND (reference sequence). The CDR3 region is CASSSPEGAGGELFF. For the CDR3, the DNA is TGTGCCAGTAGTAGCCCCGAGGGGGCCGGCGGGGAGCTGTTTTTT. The entire variable domain, with the rest obtained from reference TRBV19 and TRBJ2-2, is as follows: DGGITQSPKYLFRKEGQNVTLSCEQNLNHDAMYWYRQDPGQGLRLIYYSQIVNDFQKGDIAEGYSVSREKKESFPLTVTSAQKNPTAFYLCASSSPEGAGGELFFGEGSRLTVL.